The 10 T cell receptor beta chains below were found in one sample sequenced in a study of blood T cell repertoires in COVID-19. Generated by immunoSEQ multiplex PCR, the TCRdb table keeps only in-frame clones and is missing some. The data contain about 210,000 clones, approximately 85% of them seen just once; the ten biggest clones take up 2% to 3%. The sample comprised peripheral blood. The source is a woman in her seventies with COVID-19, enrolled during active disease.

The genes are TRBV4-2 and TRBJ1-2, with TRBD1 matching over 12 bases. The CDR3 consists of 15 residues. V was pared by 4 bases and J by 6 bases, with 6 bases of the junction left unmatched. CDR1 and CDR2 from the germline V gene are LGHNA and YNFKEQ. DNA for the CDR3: TGTGCCAGCAGCCCTAGGGACAGGGGGCTTGATGGCTACACCTTC. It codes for CASSPRDRGLDGYTF.

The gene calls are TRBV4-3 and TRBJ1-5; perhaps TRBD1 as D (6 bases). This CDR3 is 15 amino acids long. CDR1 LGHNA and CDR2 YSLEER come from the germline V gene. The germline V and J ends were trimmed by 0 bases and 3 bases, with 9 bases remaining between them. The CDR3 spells CASSQDRGANQPQHF. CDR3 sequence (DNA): TGCGCCAGCAGCCAAGATCGGGGGGCCAATCAGCCCCAGCATTTT.

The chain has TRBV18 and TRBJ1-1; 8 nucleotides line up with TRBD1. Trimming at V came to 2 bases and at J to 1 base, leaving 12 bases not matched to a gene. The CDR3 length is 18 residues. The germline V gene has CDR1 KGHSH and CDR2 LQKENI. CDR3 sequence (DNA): TGTGCCAGCTCACCAATTACAGGGGGGAGGTGGACGAACACTGAAGCTTTCTTT. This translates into CASSPITGGRWTNTEAFF.

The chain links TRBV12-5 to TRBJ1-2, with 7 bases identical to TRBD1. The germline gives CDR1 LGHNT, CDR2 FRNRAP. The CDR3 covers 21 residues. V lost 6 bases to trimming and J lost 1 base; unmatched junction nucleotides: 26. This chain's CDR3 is CASGPKGECYRGLSFNYGYTF. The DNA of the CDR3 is TGTGCTAGTGGCCCAAAGGGTGAGTGTTATAGGGGGCTATCGTTTAACTATGGCTACACCTTC.

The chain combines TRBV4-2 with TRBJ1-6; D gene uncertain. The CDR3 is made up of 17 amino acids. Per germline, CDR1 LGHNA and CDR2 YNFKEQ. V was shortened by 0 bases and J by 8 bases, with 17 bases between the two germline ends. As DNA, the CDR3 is TGTGCCAGCAGCCAAGAATACACGGCAGGAAAAGATTCACCCCTCCACTTT. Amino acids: CASSQEYTAGKDSPLHF.

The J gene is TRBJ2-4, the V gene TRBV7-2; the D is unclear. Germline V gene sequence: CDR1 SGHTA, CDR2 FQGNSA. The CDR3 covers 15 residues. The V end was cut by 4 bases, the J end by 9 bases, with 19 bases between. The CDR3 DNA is TGTGCCAGCAGCTCCAACTCCGCCGGGTTGGGCATTCAGTACTTC. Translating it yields CASSSNSAGLGIQYF.

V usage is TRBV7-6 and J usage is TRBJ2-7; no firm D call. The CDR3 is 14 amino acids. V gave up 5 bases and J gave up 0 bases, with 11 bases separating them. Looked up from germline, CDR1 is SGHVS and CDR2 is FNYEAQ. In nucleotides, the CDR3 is TGTGCCAGCAGCCCTCGTTACGGCTCCTACGAGCAGTACTTC. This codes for CASSPRYGSYEQYF.

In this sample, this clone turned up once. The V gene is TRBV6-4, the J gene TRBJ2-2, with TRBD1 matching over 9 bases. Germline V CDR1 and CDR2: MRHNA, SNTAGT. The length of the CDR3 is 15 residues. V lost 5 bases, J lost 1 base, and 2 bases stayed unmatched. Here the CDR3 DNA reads TGTGCCAGCAGTATGGGACAGGGGAACACCGGGGAGCTGTTTTTT. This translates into CASSMGQGNTGELFF.

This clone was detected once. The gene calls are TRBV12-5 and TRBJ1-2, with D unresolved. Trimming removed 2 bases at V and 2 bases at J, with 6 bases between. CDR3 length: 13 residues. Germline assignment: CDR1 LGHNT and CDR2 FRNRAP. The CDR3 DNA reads TGTGCTAGTGGTTTGATGGCAAACTATGGCTACACCTTC. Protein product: CASGLMANYGYTF.

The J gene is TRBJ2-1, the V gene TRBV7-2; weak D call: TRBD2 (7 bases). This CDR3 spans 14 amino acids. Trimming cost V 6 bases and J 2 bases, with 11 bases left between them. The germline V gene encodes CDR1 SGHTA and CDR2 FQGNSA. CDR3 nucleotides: TGTGCCAGCAGGACGGGGGGCACCTACAATGAGCAGTTCTTC. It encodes CASRTGGTYNEQFF.